This record looks at one T cell receptor beta chain sequence and its context. What it recognizes is unknown. Via MiXCR, TCRdb re-called the reads, giving one row per CDR3 protein. The sample contains approximately 500,000 distinct CDR3 sequences, 26% of which appear only once. The sample originates from a study of T cell repertoires in cytomegalovirus infection. This CDR3 has 16 amino acids. The germline V gene encodes CDR1 SGHAT and CDR2 FQDESV (reference sequence). V lost 5 bases to trimming and J lost 7 bases, with 21 bases between them. Study conclusions and caveats: The cumulative frequency of public TCR beta families distinguished individuals who carried CMV together with the relevant HLA.

Sequenced input: PBMCs. The clonotype originates from a human donor in good health (CMV status not recorded). Some clones in this sample may be carry-over from other donors' samples. The V call is TRBV11-1, the J call TRBJ2-1; possible D gene TRBD2, 7 bases. The CDR3 DNA reads TGTGCCAGCAGCATAAGGGTGTATCGGGGGGCAAATGAGCAGTTCTTC. It yields the protein CASSIRVYRGANEQFF.